This T cell receptor (beta chain) was sequenced in a study of response to subunit inactivated influenza vaccine. TCRdb independently ran MiXCR on the RT-PCR reads; one entry per CDR3 protein. The data hold around 710,000 distinct CDR3 sequences, with approximately 14% observed a single time. Germline lookup yields CDR1 MNHEY and CDR2 SVGEGT. The V and J ends lost 4 bases and 5 bases, in that order; junction bases with no gene match: 6. The CDR3 extends over 14 amino acids. Study observations and caveats: Seasonal influenza vaccination, on each occasion, was suggested by the authors to recruit few new T cells.

Details on this clonotype: The antigen is not known.

This sequence originates from a middle-aged man who received an inactivated influenza vaccine. The chain links TRBV6-2 or TRBV6-3 to TRBJ2-3, with TRBD1 matching over 7 bases. Sequences were derived from PBMCs from blood, sampled roughly 2 weeks before vaccination. CDR3: CASSSQGVGDTQYF. The DNA for the CDR3 is TGTGCCAGCAGTTCCCAGGGGGTGGGAGATACGCAGTATTTT.